This T cell receptor (beta chain) was sequenced for a study of OX40 agonist ivuxolimab in advanced cancers. In the study overall: An anti-OX40 (CD134) antibody with agonistic activity, ivuxolimab, was administered to patients. The dose-escalation group included hepatocellular carcinoma, melanoma, renal cell carcinoma and head and neck cancer. The study, taken as a whole, reports: On average, CD8+ T cells showed a greater number of expanded clones than CD4+.

Systemic immunosuppression or a history of autoimmune disease excluded patients. The method was immunoSEQ multiplex PCR; TCRdb's version includes in-frame clones alone and lacks a portion of them. The sample includes some 80,000 clones, roughly 90% seen only once; the top ten take around 0.4%. Worth noting for this clone: Its antigen is not known.

Trimming pared 5 bases from V and 2 bases from J, leaving 16 bases between. In germline, CDR1 is MDHEN, CDR2 SYDVKM. The CDR3 totals 15 residues. This chain connects TRBV28 to TRBJ2-7; D gene unclear. This TCR came from an adult with an advanced solid tumor such as melanoma, head and neck, liver or kidney cancer. The starting material was CD4+ or CD8+ T cells sorted from blood, obtained in a trial of the OX40 agonist ivuxolimab. This CDR3 reads CASSIARAGTYEQYF. CDR3 coding DNA: TGTGCCAGCAGTATTGCCCGGGCCGGAACCTACGAGCAGTACTTC.